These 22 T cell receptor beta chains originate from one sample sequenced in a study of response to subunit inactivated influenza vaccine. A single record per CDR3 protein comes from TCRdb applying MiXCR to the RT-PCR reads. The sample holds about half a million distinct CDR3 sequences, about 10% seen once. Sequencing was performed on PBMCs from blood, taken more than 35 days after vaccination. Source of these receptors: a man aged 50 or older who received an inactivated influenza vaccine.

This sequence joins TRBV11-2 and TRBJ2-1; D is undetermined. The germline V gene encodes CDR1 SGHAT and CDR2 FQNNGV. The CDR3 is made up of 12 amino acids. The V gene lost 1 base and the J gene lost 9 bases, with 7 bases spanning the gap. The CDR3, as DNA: TGTGCCAGCAGCTTAGCCCGATTTGAGCAGTTCTTC. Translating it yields CASSLARFEQFF.

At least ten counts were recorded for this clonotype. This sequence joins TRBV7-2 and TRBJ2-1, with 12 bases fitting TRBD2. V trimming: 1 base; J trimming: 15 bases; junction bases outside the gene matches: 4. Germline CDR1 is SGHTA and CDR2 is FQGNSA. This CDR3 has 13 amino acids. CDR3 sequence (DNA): TGTGCCAGCAGCTTAGGACTAGCGGGAGATTTGTTCTTC. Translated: CASSLGLAGDLFF. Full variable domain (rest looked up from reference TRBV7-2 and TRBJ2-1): GAGVSQSPSNKVTEKGKDVELRCDPISGHTALYWYRQSLGQGLEFLIYFQGNSAPDKSGLPSDRFSAERTGGSVSTLTIQRTQQEDSAVYLCASSLGLAGDLFFGPGTRLTVL.

The chain's CDR3 is CASSPLRTGEYTEAFF. CDR3 bases: TGTGCCAGCTCACCACTGAGGACAGGGGAATATACTGAAGCTTTCTTT. The chain links TRBV18 to TRBJ1-1; TRBD1 matches at 9 bases. Germline V gives CDR1 KGHSH, CDR2 LQKENI. The CDR3 covers 16 residues. After removal of 1 base from V and 5 bases from J, the junction contained 8 bases not matched to a gene.

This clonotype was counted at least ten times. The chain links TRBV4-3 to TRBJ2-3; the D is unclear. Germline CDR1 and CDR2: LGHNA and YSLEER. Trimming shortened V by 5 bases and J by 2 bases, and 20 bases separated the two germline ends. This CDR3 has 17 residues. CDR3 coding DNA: TGCGCCAGCAGCTCCAGGAGCGACTTTCTATACACAGATACGCAGTATTTT. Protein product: CASSSRSDFLYTDTQYF.

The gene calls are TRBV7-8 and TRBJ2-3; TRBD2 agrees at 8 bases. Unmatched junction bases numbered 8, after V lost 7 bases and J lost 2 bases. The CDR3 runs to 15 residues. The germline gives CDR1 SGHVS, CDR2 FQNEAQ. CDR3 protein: CASTAGLADTDTQYF. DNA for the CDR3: TGTGCCAGCACCGCCGGACTAGCAGACACAGATACGCAGTATTTT.

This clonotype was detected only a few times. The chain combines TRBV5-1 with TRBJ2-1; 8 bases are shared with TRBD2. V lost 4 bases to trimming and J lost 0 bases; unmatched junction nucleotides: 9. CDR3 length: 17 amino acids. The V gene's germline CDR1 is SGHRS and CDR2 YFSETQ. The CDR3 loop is CASSRTSRISSYNEQFF. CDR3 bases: TGCGCCAGCAGCCGGACTAGCCGAATAAGCTCCTACAATGAGCAGTTCTTC.

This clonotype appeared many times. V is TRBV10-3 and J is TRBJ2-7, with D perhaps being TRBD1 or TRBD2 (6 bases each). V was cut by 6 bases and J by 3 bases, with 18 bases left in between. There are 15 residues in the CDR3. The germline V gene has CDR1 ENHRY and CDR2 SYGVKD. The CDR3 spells CAISPAGEAVYEQYF. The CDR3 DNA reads TGTGCCATCAGCCCAGCAGGGGAGGCGGTCTACGAGCAGTACTTC.

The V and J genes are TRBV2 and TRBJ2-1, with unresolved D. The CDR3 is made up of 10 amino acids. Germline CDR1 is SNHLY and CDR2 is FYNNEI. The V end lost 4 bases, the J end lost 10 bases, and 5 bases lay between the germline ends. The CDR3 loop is CASSGLEQFF. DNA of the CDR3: TGTGCCAGCAGTGGGTTAGAGCAGTTCTTC.

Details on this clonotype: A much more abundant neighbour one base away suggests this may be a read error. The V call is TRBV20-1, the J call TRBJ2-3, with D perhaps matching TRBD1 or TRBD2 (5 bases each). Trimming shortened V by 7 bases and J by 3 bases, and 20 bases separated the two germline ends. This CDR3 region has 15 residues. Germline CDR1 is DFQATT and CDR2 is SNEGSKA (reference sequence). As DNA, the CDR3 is TGCAGTGGAATCGGATCAGGGACGTGTACAGATACGCAGTATTTT. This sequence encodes CSGIGSGTCTDTQYF.

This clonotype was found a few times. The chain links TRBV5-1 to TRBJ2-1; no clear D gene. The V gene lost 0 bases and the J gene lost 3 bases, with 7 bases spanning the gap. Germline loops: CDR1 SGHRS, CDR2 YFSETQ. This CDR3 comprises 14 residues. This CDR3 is CASSLEGDYNEQFF. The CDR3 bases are TGCGCCAGCAGCTTGGAGGGCGACTACAATGAGCAGTTCTTC.

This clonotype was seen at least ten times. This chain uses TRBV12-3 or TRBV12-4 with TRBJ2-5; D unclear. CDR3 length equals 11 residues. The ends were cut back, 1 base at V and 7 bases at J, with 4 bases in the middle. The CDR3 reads CASSLDGTQYF. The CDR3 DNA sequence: TGTGCCAGCAGTTTAGACGGGACCCAGTACTTC.

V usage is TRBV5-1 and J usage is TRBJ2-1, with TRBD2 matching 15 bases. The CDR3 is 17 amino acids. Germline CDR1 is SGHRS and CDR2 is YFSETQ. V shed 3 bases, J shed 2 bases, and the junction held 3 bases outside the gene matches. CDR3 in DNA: TGCGCCAGCAGCTCGGGACTAGCGGGGGGCCCCTACAATGAGCAGTTCTTC. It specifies CASSSGLAGGPYNEQFF.

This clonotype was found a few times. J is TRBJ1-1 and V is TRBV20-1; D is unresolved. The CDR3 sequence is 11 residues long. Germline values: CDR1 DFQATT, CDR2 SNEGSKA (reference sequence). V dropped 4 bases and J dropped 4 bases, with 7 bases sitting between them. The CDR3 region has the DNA TGCAGTGCTACCTCCTCCACTGAAGCTTTCTTT. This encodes CSATSSTEAFF.

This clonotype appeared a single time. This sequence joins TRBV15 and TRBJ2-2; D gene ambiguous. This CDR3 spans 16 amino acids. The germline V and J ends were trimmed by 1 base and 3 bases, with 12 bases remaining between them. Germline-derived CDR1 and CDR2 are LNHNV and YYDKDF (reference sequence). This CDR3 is CATSRAKAGDTGELFF. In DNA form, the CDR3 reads TGTGCCACCAGCAGAGCTAAGGCAGGTGACACCGGGGAGCTGTTTTTT. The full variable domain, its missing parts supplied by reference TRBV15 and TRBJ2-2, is DAMVIQNPRYQVTQFGKPVTLSCSQTLNHNVMYWYQQKSSQAPKLLFHYYDKDFNNEADTPDNFQSRRPNTSFCFLDIRSPGLGDTAMYLCATSRAKAGDTGELFFGEGSRLTVL.

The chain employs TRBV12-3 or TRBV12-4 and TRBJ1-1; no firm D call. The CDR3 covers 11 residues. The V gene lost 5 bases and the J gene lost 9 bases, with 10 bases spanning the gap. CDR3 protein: CASSPSIKAFF. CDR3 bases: TGTGCCAGCAGTCCCAGCATTAAAGCTTTCTTT.

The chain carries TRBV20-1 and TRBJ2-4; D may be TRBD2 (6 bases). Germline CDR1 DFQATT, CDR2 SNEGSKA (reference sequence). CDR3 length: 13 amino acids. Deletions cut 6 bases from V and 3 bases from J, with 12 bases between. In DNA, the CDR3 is TGCAGTGCGCGGGACTTGGACAAAAACATTCAGTACTTC. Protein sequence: CSARDLDKNIQYF.

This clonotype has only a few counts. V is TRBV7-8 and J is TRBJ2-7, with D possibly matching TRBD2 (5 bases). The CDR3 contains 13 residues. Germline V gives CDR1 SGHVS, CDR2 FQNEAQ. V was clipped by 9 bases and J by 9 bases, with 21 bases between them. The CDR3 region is CASTNMTGLMQYF. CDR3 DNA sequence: TGTGCCAGTACCAATATGACGGGATTGATGCAGTACTTC.

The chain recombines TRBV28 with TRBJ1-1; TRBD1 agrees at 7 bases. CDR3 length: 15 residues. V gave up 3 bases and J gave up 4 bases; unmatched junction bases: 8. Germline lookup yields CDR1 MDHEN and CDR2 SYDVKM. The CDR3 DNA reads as TGTGCCAGCAGTTTCAAACAGGGGTGGGGCACTGAAGCTTTCTTT. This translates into CASSFKQGWGTEAFF.

The DNA for the CDR3 is TGTGCCAGCGGCCTCGGTCATCTAGCCAAAAACATTCAGTACTTC. As protein: CASGLGHLAKNIQYF. The chain carries TRBV6-1 and TRBJ2-4; D ambiguous. Germline V CDR1 and CDR2: MNHNS, SASEGT. V lost 8 bases and J 0 bases, leaving 14 bases between the germline ends. The CDR3 is made up of 15 amino acids.

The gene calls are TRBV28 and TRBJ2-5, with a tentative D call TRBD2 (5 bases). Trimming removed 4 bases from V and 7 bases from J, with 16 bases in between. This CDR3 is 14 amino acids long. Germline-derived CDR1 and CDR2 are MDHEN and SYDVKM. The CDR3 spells CASSSWERRWTQYF. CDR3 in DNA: TGTGCCAGCAGTTCATGGGAGAGGCGGTGGACCCAGTACTTC.

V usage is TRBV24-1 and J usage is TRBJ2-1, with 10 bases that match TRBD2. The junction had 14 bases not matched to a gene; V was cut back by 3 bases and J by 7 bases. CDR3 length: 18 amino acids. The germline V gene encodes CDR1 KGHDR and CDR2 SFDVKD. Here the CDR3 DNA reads TGTGCCACCAGTGATGCCTCGCTAGCGGGAGTACCTCCAAATGAGCAGTTCTTC. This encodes CATSDASLAGVPPNEQFF.

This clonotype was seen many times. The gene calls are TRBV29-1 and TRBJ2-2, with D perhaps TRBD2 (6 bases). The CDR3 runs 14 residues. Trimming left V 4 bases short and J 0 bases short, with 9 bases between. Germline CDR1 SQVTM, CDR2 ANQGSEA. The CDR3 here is CSVGGTSNTGELFF. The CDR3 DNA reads TGCAGCGTTGGAGGGACTTCGAACACCGGGGAGCTGTTTTTT.